This T cell receptor beta chain was sequenced during a study of OX40 agonist ivuxolimab in advanced cancers. Across the study: Males comprised about 78% of the group, whose mean age was about 61 years (range roughly 23 to 80).

TCRdb keeps only in-frame clones here, not all; method: immunoSEQ multiplex PCR. The table has 45,000 to 60,000 clones, over 75% seen once. V gave up 7 bases and J gave up 0 bases, with 19 bases separating them. CDR3 length: 18 amino acids. The V gene's germline CDR1 is SGHTA and CDR2 FQGNSA. This clone was observed a handful of times. Sequencing used CD4+ or CD8+ T cells sorted from blood, obtained in a trial of the OX40 agonist ivuxolimab. The receptor's source is an adult with an advanced solid tumor such as melanoma, head and neck, liver or kidney cancer. The chain carries TRBV7-2 and TRBJ1-6; D ambiguous. The CDR3 spells CASTQERRVSSYNSPLHF. In DNA form, the CDR3 reads TGTGCCAGCACTCAAGAGAGACGGGTGAGCTCCTATAATTCACCCCTCCACTTT.